This T cell receptor (beta chain) was identified in a study of vaccination effects on CD4 cells after COVID-19. Study-level background: Following the second dose by a median of 72 days, the post-vaccine samples were obtained. Study-wide findings and caveats: Few convalescent patients were included, and no early post-infection timepoints were sampled.

CD4+ T cells specific for antigen were expanded with viral peptide pools by the ViraFEST assay before sequencing. With around ten days of culture completed, CD4+ T cells were isolated. Participants were given two doses of BNT162b2 or mRNA-1273 vaccine. Days 3 and 7 were when half the medium was replaced with IL-2 medium. The CDR3 has 13 residues. Losses at the gene ends were 7 bases for V and 6 bases for J; bases not matched to a gene: 6. About this clone itself: Its target is not known.

Generated by immunoSEQ multiplex PCR, the TCRdb table keeps only in-frame clones and is missing some. Of under 85,000 clones in the sample, more than 60% are singletons; the top ten hold over 0.95%. The sequence derives from a human donor who received a COVID-19 vaccine. Source: CD4+ T cells from PBMCs cultured with HCoV-OC43 spike peptides, taken after COVID-19 vaccination. The subset was: HCoV-OC43 spike overlapping peptide pool stimulation. This rearrangement joins TRBV12-3 or TRBV12-4 to TRBJ1-5, with TRBD1 matching over 7 bases. The chain's CDR3 is CASTGQEGQPQHF. The CDR3 coding sequence is TGTGCCAGCACCGGACAGGAAGGTCAGCCCCAGCATTTT.